Listed below are T cell receptor beta chains from one sample, sequenced in a study of blood T cell repertoires in COVID-19. Using immunoSEQ multiplex PCR, the repertoire was profiled, and TCRdb retains in-frame clones only, with some absent. Of approximately 460,000 clones in the sample, 85% to 90% are singletons; the top ten hold around 0.95%. The specimen sequenced was peripheral blood. Every receptor here comes from a man aged 18 to 29 with COVID-19, enrolled during active disease. Both conserved end residues are trimmed from each CDR3. The order of the fields is CDR3 protein, V gene, CDR3 length, J gene.

CDR3aa: ASTPPFGGLGGNEQY
v_gene: TRBV3-1/TRBV3-2
len: 15
j_gene: TRBJ2-7

CDR3aa: ASSVAAGANTGELF
v_gene: TRBV9
len: 14
j_gene: TRBJ2-2

CDR3aa: ATNTGDTNEKLF
v_gene: TRBV15
len: 12
j_gene: TRBJ1-4

CDR3aa: ASSFRQGGASGSSYEQY
v_gene: TRBV27
len: 17
j_gene: TRBJ2-7

CDR3aa: ASSQGAGNTIY
v_gene: TRBV5-1
len: 11
j_gene: TRBJ1-3

CDR3aa: ASSLGLAGSTDTQY
v_gene: TRBV7-2
len: 14
j_gene: TRBJ2-3

CDR3aa: ASSSNTEAF
v_gene: TRBV11-2
len: 9
j_gene: TRBJ1-1

CDR3aa: ASGLSPYEQY
v_gene: TRBV3-1/TRBV3-2
len: 10
j_gene: TRBJ2-7

CDR3aa: ASSRDKRDTDTQY
v_gene: TRBV4-1
len: 13
j_gene: TRBJ2-3

CDR3aa: ASSLEKGRDEQY
v_gene: TRBV5-1
len: 12
j_gene: TRBJ2-7

CDR3aa: ATSTTVYNQPQH
v_gene: TRBV15
len: 12
j_gene: TRBJ1-5

CDR3aa: ASSELSPLH
v_gene: TRBV6-1
len: 9
j_gene: TRBJ1-6

CDR3aa: ASRQGSLSRGYT
v_gene: TRBV19
len: 12
j_gene: TRBJ1-2

CDR3aa: ASGLRSGIWDEQF
v_gene: TRBV25-1
len: 13
j_gene: TRBJ2-1

CDR3aa: ASSLASGTGSTGELF
v_gene: TRBV7-2
len: 15
j_gene: TRBJ2-2

CDR3aa: ASRGRGVETQY
v_gene: TRBV10-2
len: 11
j_gene: TRBJ2-5

CDR3aa: ASSLTSGVATGELF
v_gene: TRBV7-2
len: 14
j_gene: TRBJ2-2

CDR3aa: ASSRPPGNTEAF
v_gene: TRBV6-5
len: 12
j_gene: TRBJ1-1

CDR3aa: ASSETMVGRSGYGYT
v_gene: TRBV2
len: 15
j_gene: TRBJ1-2

CDR3aa: ASSLIAAEGYGYT
v_gene: TRBV7-8
len: 13
j_gene: TRBJ1-2

CDR3aa: ASSDSFSGGSYGYT
v_gene: TRBV6-4
len: 14
j_gene: TRBJ1-2

CDR3aa: AWRAGLASETQY
v_gene: TRBV30
len: 12
j_gene: TRBJ2-5

CDR3aa: ASSTLTGFGYGYT
v_gene: TRBV5-6
len: 13
j_gene: TRBJ1-2

CDR3aa: ASGLVLGQGSYEQY
v_gene: TRBV12-5
len: 14
j_gene: TRBJ2-7

CDR3aa: GVGGSYNEQF
v_gene: TRBV3-1/TRBV3-2
len: 10
j_gene: TRBJ2-1

CDR3aa: ASSATGGADEKLF
v_gene: TRBV5-5
len: 13
j_gene: TRBJ1-4

CDR3aa: ASNSHRGNTEAF
v_gene: TRBV14
len: 12
j_gene: TRBJ1-1

CDR3aa: ASSGSAGYT
v_gene: TRBV10-2
len: 9
j_gene: TRBJ1-2